What follows are 18 T cell receptor beta chains derived from one specimen sequenced in a study of cytomegalovirus exposure and HLA in healthy donors. PCR used 60 Vbeta primers and 13 Jbeta primers. Profiling relied on immunoSEQ multiplex PCR, and the TCRdb table lists in-frame clones only, not all of them. Of over 85,000 clones listed, about three quarters are singletons. Input material: PBMCs. All receptors derive from a man aged 35 to 55 in good health and CMV-seronegative.

This clone was recorded only once. The J gene is TRBJ2-2, the V gene TRBV5-4; TRBD2 aligns across 9 bases. This CDR3 is built from 15 residues. J was trimmed by 8 bases and V by 4 bases; bases with no gene match: 9. The V gene's germline CDR1 is SGHNT and CDR2 YYREEE (reference sequence). The CDR3 is CASSTAGGPPGELFF. DNA for the CDR3: TGTGCCAGCAGCACAGCGGGGGGACCCCCTGGGGAGCTGTTTTTT.

This chain joins TRBV7-8 and TRBJ1-4; 7 positions match TRBD1. The V and J ends lost 5 bases and 3 bases, in that order; junction bases with no gene match: 3. Germline V gene sequence: CDR1 SGHVS, CDR2 FQNEAQ. The CDR3 is made up of 14 amino acids. The CDR3 bases are TGTGCCAGCAGCCAGGGGGGAGCTAATGAAAAACTGTTTTTT. It codes for CASSQGGANEKLFF.

This clone was counted once. The chain combines TRBV4-3 with TRBJ2-7, with 7 positions matching TRBD2. The CDR3 extends over 17 amino acids. With V trimmed by 0 bases and J by 1 base, 9 bases remained unmatched. The V gene's germline CDR1 is LGHNA and CDR2 YSLEER. The CDR3 sequence is CASSQDRFGGGSYEQYF. The CDR3 DNA reads as TGCGCCAGCAGCCAAGATCGTTTCGGCGGGGGATCCTACGAGCAGTACTTC.

The chain joins TRBV27 to TRBJ1-5, with D hard to call. There are 14 residues in the CDR3. The germline V gene has CDR1 MNHEY and CDR2 SMNVEV (reference sequence). With 3 bases removed from V and 5 bases from J, the gap between germline ends came to 11 bases. The CDR3 nucleotides read TGTGCCAGCAGTTTTCGTACTCCGGATCAGCCCCAGCATTTT. As protein: CASSFRTPDQPQHF.

V is TRBV9 and J is TRBJ1-5, with D uncertain. The CDR3 contains 15 residues. Per germline, CDR1 SGDLS and CDR2 YYNGEE. The V end was cut by 0 bases, the J end by 3 bases, with 10 bases between. As DNA, the CDR3 is TGTGCCAGCAGCGTAGGGGGAGGGTACAATCAGCCCCAGCATTTT. This gives the protein CASSVGGGYNQPQHF.

The chain employs TRBV14 and TRBJ2-7; D is possibly TRBD2 (6 bases). The V and J ends lost 1 base and 6 bases respectively, with 16 bases between them. The CDR3 loop spans 15 amino acids. Germline V CDR1 and CDR2: SGHDN, FVKESK. CDR3 nucleotides: TGTGCCAGCAGCCAAGTATTTGGACCGGGACTCGAGCAGTACTTC. Its protein is CASSQVFGPGLEQYF. The full variable domain, completed using reference TRBV14 and TRBJ2-7, is EAGVTQFPSHSVIEKGQTVTLRCDPISGHDNLYWYRRVMGKEIKFLLHFVKESKQDESGMPNNRFLAERTGGTYSTLKVQPAELEDSGVYFCASSQVFGPGLEQYFGPGTRLTVT.

The V gene is TRBV5-1, the J gene TRBJ2-1; D possibly corresponds to TRBD2 (7 bases). V was clipped by 4 bases and J by 6 bases, with 17 bases between them. This CDR3 has 15 amino acids. Per germline, CDR1 SGHRS and CDR2 YFSETQ. This chain's CDR3 is CASSPMGGAPNEQFF. The CDR3 coding sequence is TGCGCCAGCAGCCCAATGGGGGGGGCCCCCAATGAGCAGTTCTTC. Complete variable domain (other parts from reference TRBV5-1 and TRBJ2-1): KAGVTQTPRYLIKTRGQQVTLSCSPISGHRSVSWYQQTPGQGLQFLFEYFSETQRNKGNFPGRFSGRQFSNSRSEMNVSTLELGDSALYLCASSPMGGAPNEQFFGPGTRLTVL.

The chain recombines TRBV9 with TRBJ2-5; 7 nucleotides agree with TRBD2. V shed 3 bases, J shed 2 bases, and the junction held 13 bases outside the gene matches. Germline lookup yields CDR1 SGDLS and CDR2 YYNGEE. CDR3 length: 17 residues. Here the CDR3 reads CASSDPRGGGQQETQYF. The CDR3 nucleotides read TGTGCCAGCAGCGACCCCAGAGGCGGGGGTCAACAAGAGACCCAGTACTTC.

The chain joins TRBV5-1 to TRBJ2-2; 9 bases line up with TRBD2. Germline loops: CDR1 SGHRS, CDR2 YFSETQ. The V segment lost 7 bases and the J segment 6 bases; nucleotides outside the gene matches: 13. The CDR3 sequence is 16 residues long. The CDR3 DNA is TGCGCCAGCTCCCGGGGACTAGCAATTAGGGCCGGGGAGCTGTTTTTT. This gives the protein CASSRGLAIRAGELFF. Combining the CDR3 with reference TRBV5-1 and TRBJ2-2 gives the whole variable domain KAGVTQTPRYLIKTRGQQVTLSCSPISGHRSVSWYQQTPGQGLQFLFEYFSETQRNKGNFPGRFSGRQFSNSRSEMNVSTLELGDSALYLCASSRGLAIRAGELFFGEGSRLTVL.

J is TRBJ1-5 and V is TRBV5-1; the D gene is possibly TRBD1 (6 bases). Per germline, CDR1 SGHRS and CDR2 YFSETQ. The CDR3 sequence is 16 residues long. Trimming removed 3 bases at V and 2 bases at J, with 15 bases between. The CDR3 loop is CASSWGEGGGNQPQHF. In DNA, the CDR3 is TGCGCCAGCAGCTGGGGGGAAGGGGGGGGCAATCAGCCCCAGCATTTT.

This clone was seen a few times. V usage is TRBV5-1 and J usage is TRBJ2-1; 8 bases align to TRBD2. Germline CDR1 reads SGHRS; CDR2 reads YFSETQ. J was trimmed by 4 bases and V by 2 bases; bases with no gene match: 11. The CDR3 runs 17 residues. DNA for the CDR3: TGCGCCAGCAGCTTTCGAGCCGGGGGGGCCGTTTACAATGAGCAGTTCTTC. This sequence encodes CASSFRAGGAVYNEQFF.

This clone was detected once. V and J are TRBV6-5 and TRBJ1-2; perhaps TRBD1 as D (6 bases). The CDR3 consists of 15 residues. V lost 8 bases, J lost 4 bases, and 20 bases lay in between. Germline CDR1 and CDR2: MNHEY and SVGAGI. Here the CDR3 reads CASSPGRDTIYGYTF. Written as DNA, the CDR3 is TGTGCCAGCTCACCCGGTCGGGACACGATCTATGGCTACACCTTC.

This clone showed up just a few times. This chain joins TRBV12-5 and TRBJ1-5; D unresolved. In germline, CDR1 is LGHNT, CDR2 FRNRAP. The CDR3 extends over 14 amino acids. Trimming pared 4 bases from V and 1 base from J, leaving 8 bases between. The CDR3 loop is CASGSGESNQPQHF. DNA of the CDR3: TGTGCTAGTGGTTCCGGAGAGAGCAATCAGCCCCAGCATTTT.

This clone appeared a few times. The rearrangement uses TRBV23-1 and TRBJ2-7, with 7 nucleotides matching TRBD1. TRBV23-1 is given ORF status, its function remaining uncertain. The V gene end was trimmed by 0 bases and the J gene end by 6 bases; junction bases not matched to a gene: 14. The CDR3 covers 17 residues. Written as DNA, the CDR3 is TGCGCCAGCAGTCAATCCCTCCGATCCGGGACAGCCTGCGAGCAGTACTTC. It codes for CASSQSLRSGTACEQYF.

The genes are TRBV4-1 and TRBJ2-7; TRBD2 aligns across 7 bases. Germline CDR1 reads MGHRA; CDR2 reads YSYEKL. Trimming removed 0 bases from V and 7 bases from J; junction bases left unmatched: 15. The CDR3 loop spans 17 amino acids. CDR3 nucleotide sequence: TGCGCCAGCAGCCAAGATTTGCTTGTCGGGGGGTCGGGGGAGCAGTACTTC. It is translated as CASSQDLLVGGSGEQYF.

V and J are TRBV6-5 and TRBJ1-1; D is ambiguous. Trimming removed 3 bases at V and 3 bases at J, with 8 bases between. Looked up from germline, CDR1 is MNHEY and CDR2 is SVGAGI. The CDR3 has 13 amino acids. The CDR3 reads CASSYYADTEAFF. As DNA, the CDR3 is TGTGCCAGCAGTTATTATGCGGACACTGAAGCTTTCTTT.

V usage is TRBV5-6 and J usage is TRBJ2-7; 7 bases agree with TRBD1. This CDR3 spans 16 amino acids. From germline, CDR1 is SGHDT and CDR2 YYEEEE. V was clipped by 4 bases and J by 6 bases; unmatched bases: 16. The CDR3 nucleotides are TGTGCCAGCAGCGCCCTCTACAGGGGAGAGGTAGGCGAGCAGTACTTC. This encodes CASSALYRGEVGEQYF.

This chain uses TRBV28 with TRBJ2-5; perhaps TRBD1 as D (7 bases). The CDR3 runs to 15 residues. V lost 0 bases and J lost 4, with 12 bases in between. Germline-derived CDR1 and CDR2 are MDHEN and SYDVKM. CDR3 sequence reads: CASSLWAGGGETQYF. In DNA, the CDR3 is TGTGCCAGCAGTTTATGGGCAGGGGGAGGAGAGACCCAGTACTTC.